The sequence of this T cell receptor (beta chain) was determined in a study of blood T cell repertoires in COVID-19. The protocol was immunoSEQ multiplex PCR, while the TCRdb copy is restricted to in-frame clones and leaves out a portion. The sample shows about 210,000 clones, around 83% of them seen only once. Germline CDR1 SGHTA, CDR2 FQGNSA. This CDR3 region has 16 residues. V gave up 1 base and J gave up 6 bases, with 18 bases separating them. The receptor comes from a man aged 50-60 years with active or convalescent COVID-19. The sample taken for sequencing was peripheral blood. This sequence joins TRBV7-2 and TRBJ1-2; weak D call: TRBD1 (5 bases). DNA of the CDR3: TGTGCCAGCAGCTTAGGTCCCCAATCCCAGGGCCATGGCTACACCTTC. Residues: CASSLGPQSQGHGYTF.